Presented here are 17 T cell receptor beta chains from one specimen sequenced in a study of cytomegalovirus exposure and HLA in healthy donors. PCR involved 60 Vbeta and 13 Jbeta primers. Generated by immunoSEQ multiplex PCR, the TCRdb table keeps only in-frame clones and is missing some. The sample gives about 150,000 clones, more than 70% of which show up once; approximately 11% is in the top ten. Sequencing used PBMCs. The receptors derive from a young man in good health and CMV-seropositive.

The CDR3 sequence is CASSPGSYTGELFF. As DNA, the CDR3 is TGTGCCAGCAGCCCGGGTAGTTACACCGGGGAGCTGTTTTTT. The chain joins TRBV5-6 to TRBJ2-2; D not resolved. Trimming cost V 4 bases and J 3 bases, with 10 bases left between them. Germline values: CDR1 SGHDT, CDR2 YYEEEE. The CDR3 length is 14 residues.

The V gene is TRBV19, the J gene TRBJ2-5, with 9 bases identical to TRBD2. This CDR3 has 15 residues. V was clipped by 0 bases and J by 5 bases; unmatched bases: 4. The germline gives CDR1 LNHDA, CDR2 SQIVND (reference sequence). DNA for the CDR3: TGTGCCAGTAGTATAGATGCGGGAGGGCGGGAGACCCAGTACTTC. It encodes CASSIDAGGRETQYF. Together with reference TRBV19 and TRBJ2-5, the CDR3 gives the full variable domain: DGGITQSPKYLFRKEGQNVTLSCEQNLNHDAMYWYRQDPGQGLRLIYYSQIVNDFQKGDIAEGYSVSREKKESFPLTVTSAQKNPTAFYLCASSIDAGGRETQYFGPGTRLLVL.

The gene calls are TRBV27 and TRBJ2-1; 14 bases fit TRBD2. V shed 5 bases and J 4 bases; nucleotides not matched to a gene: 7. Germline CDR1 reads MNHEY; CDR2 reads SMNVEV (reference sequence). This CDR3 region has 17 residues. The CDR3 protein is CASSPRTSGRRYNEQFF. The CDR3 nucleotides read TGTGCCAGCAGTCCTCGGACTAGCGGGAGGAGATACAATGAGCAGTTCTTC.

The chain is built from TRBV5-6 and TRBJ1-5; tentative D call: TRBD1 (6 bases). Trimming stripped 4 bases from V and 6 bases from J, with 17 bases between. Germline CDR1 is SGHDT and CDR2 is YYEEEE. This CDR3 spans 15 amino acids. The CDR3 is CASSPYPGVGQPQHF. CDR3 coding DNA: TGTGCCAGCAGCCCCTACCCAGGGGTTGGTCAGCCCCAGCATTTT.

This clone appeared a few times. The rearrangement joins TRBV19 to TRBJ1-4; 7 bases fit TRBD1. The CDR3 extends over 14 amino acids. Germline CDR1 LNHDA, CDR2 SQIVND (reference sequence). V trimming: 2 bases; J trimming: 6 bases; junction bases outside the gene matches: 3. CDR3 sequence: CASSILGTDEKLFF. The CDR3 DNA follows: TGTGCCAGTAGTATACTAGGGACAGATGAAAAACTGTTTTTT.

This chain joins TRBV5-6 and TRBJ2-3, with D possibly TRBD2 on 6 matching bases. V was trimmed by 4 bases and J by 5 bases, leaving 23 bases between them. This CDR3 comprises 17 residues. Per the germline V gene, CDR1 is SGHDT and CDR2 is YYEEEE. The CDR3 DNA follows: TGTGCCAGCAGCCGTCGGGGGTTGCGGACGTCGGGAGATACGCAGTATTTT. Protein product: CASSRRGLRTSGDTQYF. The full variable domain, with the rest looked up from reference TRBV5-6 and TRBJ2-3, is DAGVTQSPTHLIKTRGQQVTLRCSPKSGHDTVSWYQQALGQGPQFIFQYYEEEERQRGNFPDRFSGHQFPNYSSELNVNALLLGDSALYLCASSRRGLRTSGDTQYFGPGTRLTVL.

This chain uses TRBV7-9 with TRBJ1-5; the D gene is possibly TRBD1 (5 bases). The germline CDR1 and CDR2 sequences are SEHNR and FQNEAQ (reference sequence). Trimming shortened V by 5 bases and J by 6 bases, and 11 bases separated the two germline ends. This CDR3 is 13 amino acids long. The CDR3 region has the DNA TGTGCCAGCAGCCGTGGGGGGATTCAGCCCCAGCATTTT. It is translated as CASSRGGIQPQHF.

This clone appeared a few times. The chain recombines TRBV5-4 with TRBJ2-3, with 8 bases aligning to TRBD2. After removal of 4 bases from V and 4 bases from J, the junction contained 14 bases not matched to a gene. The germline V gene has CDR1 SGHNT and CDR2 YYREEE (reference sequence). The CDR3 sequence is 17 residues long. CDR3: CASSVEVSAGVSDTQYF. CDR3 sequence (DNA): TGTGCCAGCAGCGTGGAGGTCTCAGCGGGAGTATCAGATACGCAGTATTTT.

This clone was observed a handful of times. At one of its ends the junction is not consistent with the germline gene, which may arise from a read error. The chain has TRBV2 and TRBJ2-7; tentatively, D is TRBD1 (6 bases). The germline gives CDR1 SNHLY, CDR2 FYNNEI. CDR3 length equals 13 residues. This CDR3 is CSSGGTGHSEQYF. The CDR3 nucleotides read TGCTCCAGCGGCGGAACAGGGCACAGCGAGCAGTACTTC. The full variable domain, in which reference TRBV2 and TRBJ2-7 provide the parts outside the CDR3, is EPEVTQTPSHQVTQMGQEVILRCVPISNHLYFYWYRQILGQKVEFLVSFYNNEISEKSEIFDDQFSVERPDGSNFTLKIRSTKLEDSAMYFCSSGGTGHSEQYFGPGTRLTVT.

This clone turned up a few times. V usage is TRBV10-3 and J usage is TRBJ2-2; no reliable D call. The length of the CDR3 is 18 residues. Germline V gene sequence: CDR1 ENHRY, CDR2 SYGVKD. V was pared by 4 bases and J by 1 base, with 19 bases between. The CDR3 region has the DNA TGTGCCATCAGTGTCCCACTTTACGGCGGCCAGAACACCGGGGAGCTGTTTTTT. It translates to CAISVPLYGGQNTGELFF.

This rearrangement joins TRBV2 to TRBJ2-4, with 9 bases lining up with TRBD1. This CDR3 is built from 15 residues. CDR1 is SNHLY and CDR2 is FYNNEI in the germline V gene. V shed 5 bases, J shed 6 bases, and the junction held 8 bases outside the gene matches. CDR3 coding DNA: TGTGCCAGCAGTCGGGACAGGGATTACAGAAACATTCAGTACTTC. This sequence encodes CASSRDRDYRNIQYF.

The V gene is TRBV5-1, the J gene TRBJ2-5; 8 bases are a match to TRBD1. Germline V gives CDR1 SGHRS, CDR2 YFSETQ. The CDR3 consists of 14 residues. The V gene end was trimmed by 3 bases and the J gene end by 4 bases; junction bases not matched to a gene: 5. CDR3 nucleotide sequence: TGCGCCAGCAGCTCTGGACAGGGTTTAGAGACCCAGTACTTC. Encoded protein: CASSSGQGLETQYF.

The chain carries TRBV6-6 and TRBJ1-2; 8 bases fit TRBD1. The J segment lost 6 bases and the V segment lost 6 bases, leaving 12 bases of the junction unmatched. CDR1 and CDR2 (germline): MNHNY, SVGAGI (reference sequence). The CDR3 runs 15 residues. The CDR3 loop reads CASRGDRWGTDGYTF. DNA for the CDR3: TGTGCCAGCAGGGGGGACAGGTGGGGGACTGATGGCTACACCTTC.

DNA of the CDR3: TGTGCCAACGCCGACAGGAACACCGGGGAGCTGTTTTTT. The encoded protein is CANADRNTGELFF. The chain combines TRBV21-1 with TRBJ2-2; the table's D call TRBD1 went unverified against the DNA. TRBV21-1 is a pseudogene locus. The CDR3 spans 13 residues.

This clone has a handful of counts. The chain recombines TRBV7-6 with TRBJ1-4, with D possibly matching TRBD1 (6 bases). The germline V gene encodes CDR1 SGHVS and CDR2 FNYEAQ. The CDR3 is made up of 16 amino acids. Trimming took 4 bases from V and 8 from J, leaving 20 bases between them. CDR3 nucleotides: TGTGCCAGCAGCTCCTATCTACAGGGAGGGAGCGAAAAACTGTTTTTT. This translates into CASSSYLQGGSEKLFF.

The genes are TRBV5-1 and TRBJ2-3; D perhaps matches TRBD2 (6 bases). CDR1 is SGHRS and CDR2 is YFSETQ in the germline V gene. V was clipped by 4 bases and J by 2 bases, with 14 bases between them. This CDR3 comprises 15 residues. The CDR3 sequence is CASSQVGTSTDTQYF. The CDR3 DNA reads TGCGCCAGCAGCCAGGTGGGGACTTCCACAGATACGCAGTATTTT. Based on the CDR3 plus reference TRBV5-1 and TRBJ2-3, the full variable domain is KAGVTQTPRYLIKTRGQQVTLSCSPISGHRSVSWYQQTPGQGLQFLFEYFSETQRNKGNFPGRFSGRQFSNSRSEMNVSTLELGDSALYLCASSQVGTSTDTQYFGPGTRLTVL.

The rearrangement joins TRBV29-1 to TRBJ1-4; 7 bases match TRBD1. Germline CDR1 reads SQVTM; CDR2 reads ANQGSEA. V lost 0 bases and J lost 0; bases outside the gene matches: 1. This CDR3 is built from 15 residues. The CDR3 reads CSVEDQGATNEKLFF. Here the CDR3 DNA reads TGCAGCGTTGAAGATCAGGGGGCAACTAATGAAAAACTGTTTTTT.